The 8 T cell receptor beta chains reported below all come from one sample, sequenced in a study of vaccination effects on CD4 cells after COVID-19. Their antigen targets remain unknown. Peptide-pool stimulation followed by sequencing identified expanded antigen-specific CD4+ clonotypes in the ViraFEST assay. Having been cultured for less than 13 days, the cells underwent CD4+ T cell isolation. Participants were vaccinated with two doses of either the BNT162b2 or mRNA-1273 vaccine. Using immunoSEQ multiplex PCR, the repertoire was profiled, and TCRdb retains in-frame clones only, with some absent. This sample has about 50,000 clones; around 74% occur once, and the top ten carry more than 12%. The specimen was CD4+ T cells from PBMCs cultured with HCoV-OC43 spike peptides, collected after COVID-19 vaccination. Subset defined: HCoV-OC43 spike overlapping peptide pool stimulation. These receptors originate from a human donor who received a COVID-19 vaccine.

The rearrangement uses TRBV7-9 and TRBJ1-1; D remains ambiguous. The CDR3 totals 12 residues. Germline V gene sequence: CDR1 SEHNR, CDR2 FQNEAQ (reference sequence). Trimming took off 4 bases at V and 4 bases at J, with 7 bases between the two ends. Written as DNA, the CDR3 is TGTGCCAGCAGCTGGGAGGGCACTGAAGCTTTCTTT. It codes for CASSWEGTEAFF.

The chain uses TRBV18 and TRBJ1-5; 9 nucleotides align to TRBD1. The trim removed 5 bases at V and 1 base at J, leaving 12 bases unmatched. The germline gives CDR1 KGHSH, CDR2 LQKENI. The CDR3 is made up of 18 amino acids. CDR3 amino acids: CASSGVTGGALSNQPQHF. CDR3 DNA sequence: TGTGCCAGCTCAGGAGTTACAGGGGGCGCGCTCAGCAATCAGCCCCAGCATTTT.

Worth noting for this clone: The same CDR3 is also encoded by other DNA sequences in this sample. The rearrangement joins TRBV7-9 to TRBJ1-3, with D hard to call. Trimming took 5 bases from V and 0 from J, leaving 14 bases between them. The V gene's germline CDR1 is SEHNR and CDR2 FQNEAQ (reference sequence). The CDR3 totals 16 residues. The CDR3 region is CASSLLEGGSGNTIYF. CDR3 nucleotides: TGTGCCAGCAGCCTACTCGAAGGAGGCTCTGGAAACACCATATATTTT.

CDR3 in amino acids: CSVEDVGETYEQYF. The CDR3 nucleotides are TGCAGCGTTGAAGATGTGGGGGAGACCTACGAGCAGTACTTC. V is TRBV29-1 and J is TRBJ2-7; either TRBD1 or TRBD2 may fit D (5 bases each). The CDR3 spans 14 residues. V lost 0 bases and J 2 bases, leaving 11 bases between the germline ends. Germline loops: CDR1 SQVTM, CDR2 ANQGSEA.

The chain carries TRBV12-3 or TRBV12-4 and TRBJ1-6; D is unresolved. The CDR3 is 12 amino acids. Trimming took off 3 bases at V and 11 bases at J, with 8 bases between the two ends. The DNA of the CDR3 is TGTGCCAGCAGTTTTGAGGTGACACCCCTCCACTTT. Its translation: CASSFEVTPLHF.

V is TRBV5-4 and J is TRBJ1-6; perhaps TRBD1 as D (5 bases). Germline V gives CDR1 SGHNT, CDR2 YYREEE (reference sequence). The CDR3 extends over 15 amino acids. V lost 0 bases to trimming and J lost 9 bases, with 13 bases between them. CDR3 amino acids: CASSLDPGKSSPLHF. CDR3 DNA sequence: TGTGCCAGCAGCTTGGACCCAGGGAAGAGTTCACCCCTCCACTTT.

V is TRBV9 and J is TRBJ2-1; D tentatively reads TRBD1 or TRBD2 (5 bases each). In germline, CDR1 is SGDLS, CDR2 YYNGEE. Deletions cut 0 bases from V and 2 bases from J, with 12 bases between. CDR3 length: 16 amino acids. The CDR3 is CASSVGGGRTYNEQFF. CDR3 sequence (DNA): TGTGCCAGCAGCGTAGGGGGCGGGCGGACCTACAATGAGCAGTTCTTC.

This clone appeared a few times. The V and J genes are TRBV6-5 and TRBJ1-6, with D perhaps matching TRBD1 (6 bases). Germline V gene sequence: CDR1 MNHEY, CDR2 SVGAGI. The V end was cut by 4 bases, the J end by 6 bases, with 10 bases between. The CDR3 is 14 amino acids. The DNA of the CDR3 is TGTGCCAGCAGTTCCGGACAGTTTAATTCACCCCTCCACTTT. Its translation is CASSSGQFNSPLHF.